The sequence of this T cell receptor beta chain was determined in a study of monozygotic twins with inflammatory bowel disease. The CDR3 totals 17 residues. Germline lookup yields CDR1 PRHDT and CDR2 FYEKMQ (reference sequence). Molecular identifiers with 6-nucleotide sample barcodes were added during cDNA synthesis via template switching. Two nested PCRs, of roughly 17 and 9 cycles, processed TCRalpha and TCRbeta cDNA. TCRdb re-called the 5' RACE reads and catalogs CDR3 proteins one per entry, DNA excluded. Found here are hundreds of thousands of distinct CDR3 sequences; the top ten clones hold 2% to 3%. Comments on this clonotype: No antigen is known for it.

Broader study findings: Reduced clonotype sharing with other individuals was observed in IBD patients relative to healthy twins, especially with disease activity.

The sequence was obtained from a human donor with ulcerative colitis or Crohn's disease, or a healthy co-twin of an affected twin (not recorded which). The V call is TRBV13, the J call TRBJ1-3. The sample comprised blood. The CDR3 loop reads CASSLGLGPLDGNTIYF.